This T cell receptor beta chain was sequenced during a study of T-cell memory formation after mild COVID-19. This CDR3 spans 17 amino acids. The germline gives CDR1 MGHRA, CDR2 YSYEKL. Trimming took 0 bases from V and 4 from J; bases not matched to a gene: 5. This clonotype was seen more than once but under ten times. Its antigen is unidentified. Overall study results and limits: There was a balanced CD4/CD8 profile in clones contracting day 15 to 85, and later expanders leaned CD4+.

TCRdb independently ran MiXCR on the 5' RACE reads; one entry per CDR3 protein. Among about 82,000 distinct CDR3 sequences listed, around 13% were seen once. This sequence originates from a man between 18 and 29 years old who had mild COVID-19 (a few samples of this study predate the infection). Cell type and time point are not known. The chain joins TRBV4-1 to TRBJ2-2, with 10 bases lining up with TRBD2. The sequenced sample was PBMCs or a T cell subset sorted from them (not recorded which). The CDR3, as DNA: TGCGCCAGCAGCCAAGAGGGGATAGCGGGGGGCACCGGGGAGCTGTTTTTT. Amino acids: CASSQEGIAGGTGELFF.